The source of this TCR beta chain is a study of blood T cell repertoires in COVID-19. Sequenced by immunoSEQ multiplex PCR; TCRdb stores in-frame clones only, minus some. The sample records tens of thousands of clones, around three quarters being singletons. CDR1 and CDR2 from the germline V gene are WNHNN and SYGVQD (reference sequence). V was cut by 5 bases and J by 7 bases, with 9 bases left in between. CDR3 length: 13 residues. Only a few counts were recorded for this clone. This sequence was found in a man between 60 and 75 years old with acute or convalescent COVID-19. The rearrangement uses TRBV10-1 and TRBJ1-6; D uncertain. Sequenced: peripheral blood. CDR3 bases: TGCGCCAGCAGTTGGACGGGAAATTCACCCCTCCACTTT. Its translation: CASSWTGNSPLHF.